These T cell receptor beta chains were read from a single sample in a study of T cell responses to AZD1222 COVID-19 vaccine. Produced via immunoSEQ multiplex PCR; TCRdb's table is partial and in-frame only. The table shows about 70,000 clones, with 88% occurring only once. The input for sequencing was peripheral blood, taken 28 days after the second dose of the MenACWY control vaccine. Source of these receptors: an adult who received the MenACWY meningococcal vaccine as a control. The CDR3 runs from the conserved cysteine through the conserved F or W. The order of the fields is clone size, D gene, J gene, V gene, CDR3 protein, CDR3 DNA. D genes are given only for firm matches. Size values are once, few and many counts, or a class for expanded clones, and some rows have none.

NA NA TRBJ2-2 TRBV5-1 CASSPRRGDAGELFF TGCGCCAGCAGCCCGCGGAGGGGGGACGCCGGGGAGCTGTTTTTT
once NA TRBJ2-1 TRBV11-3 CASSLFSGGRNEQFF TGTGCCAGCAGCTTATTCTCCGGGGGGCGGAATGAGCAGTTCTTC
NA NA TRBJ1-5 TRBV6-1 CASSEAIRAHQPQHF TGTGCCAGCAGTGAAGCCATCAGGGCGCATCAGCCCCAGCATTTT
NA NA TRBJ1-2 TRBV24-1 CATSPTEKYYGYTF TGTGCCACCAGCCCAACAGAAAAGTACTATGGCTACACCTTC
NA NA TRBJ2-5 TRBV5-8 CASSQGTVTQETQYF TGTGCCAGCAGCCAGGGAACAGTAACTCAAGAGACCCAGTACTTC
NA NA TRBJ1-1 TRBV7-9 CASSFRRDTEAFF TGTGCCAGCAGCTTCCGGAGGGATACTGAAGCTTTCTTT
NA NA TRBJ2-1 TRBV15 CATSGGSIEQFF TGTGCCACCAGCGGAGGATCCATTGAGCAGTTCTTC
few NA TRBJ1-3 TRBV12-3/TRBV12-4 CASSTIGNTIYF TGTGCCAGCAGTACCATTGGAAACACCATATATTTT
NA TRBD1 TRBJ2-7 TRBV27 CASTGQGPNPDEQYF TGTGCCAGCACCGGACAGGGACCTAACCCTGACGAGCAGTACTTC
NA NA TRBJ2-1 TRBV5-1 CASSLAVGSGGDEQFF TGCGCCAGCAGCTTGGCCGTGGGTAGTGGTGGAGATGAGCAGTTCTTC
NA NA TRBJ2-2 TRBV7-2 CASSLSGAGNTGELFF TGTGCCAGCAGCTTATCGGGCGCAGGGAACACCGGGGAGCTGTTTTTT
NA NA TRBJ1-5 TRBV2 CASTRISNQPQHF TGTGCCAGCACGAGGATTAGCAATCAGCCCCAGCATTTT
NA TRBD1 TRBJ2-7 TRBV10-3 CAIKAGTGDYEQYF TGTGCCATCAAGGCCGGGACAGGGGACTACGAGCAGTACTTC
once NA TRBJ2-2 TRBV18 CASSPRPERTGELFF TGTGCCAGCTCACCACGGCCTGAACGGACCGGGGAGCTGTTTTTT
NA NA TRBJ1-2 TRBV30 CAWRALTGSYGYTF TGTGCCTGGAGGGCTCTGACAGGCTCCTATGGCTACACCTTC
NA NA TRBJ2-7 TRBV10-3 CAIRAGMNYEQYF TGTGCCATCAGGGCAGGAATGAACTACGAGCAGTACTTC
NA NA TRBJ1-6 TRBV19 CASTNGQYNSPLHF TGTGCCAGTACGAACGGACAGTATAATTCACCCCTCCACTTT
NA NA TRBJ1-6 TRBV5-8 CATSYQWGVSYNSPLHF TGTGCCACTTCCTACCAGTGGGGGGTCTCCTATAATTCACCCCTCCACTTT
NA NA TRBJ2-5 TRBV5-1 CASSLELQETQYF TGCGCCAGCAGCTTGGAGCTCCAAGAGACCCAGTACTTC
NA NA TRBJ2-7 TRBV24-1 CATSEGLPYEQYF TGTGCCACCAGTGAGGGACTCCCCTACGAGCAGTACTTC
NA NA TRBJ2-7 TRBV21-1 CATQKGDRGGEQYF TGTGCCACCCAAAAGGGGGACAGGGGTGGCGAGCAGTACTTC
NA TRBD2 TRBJ2-1 TRBV5-4 CASSLGLAGRSREQFF TGTGCCAGCAGCTTGGGTCTAGCGGGGCGCTCTAGAGAGCAGTTCTTC
once NA TRBJ1-4 TRBV9 CASGRGATNEKLFF TGTGCCAGCGGCAGGGGTGCAACTAATGAAAAACTGTTTTTT
NA TRBD2 TRBJ2-5 TRBV10-3 CAISPSAGRETQYF TGTGCCATCAGCCCCTCAGCGGGGAGGGAGACCCAGTACTTC
few TRBD2 TRBJ2-5 TRBV7-2 CASSLTSGGGDETQYF TGTGCCAGCAGCTTAACCAGCGGGGGGGGAGACGAGACCCAGTACTTC
NA NA TRBJ2-3 TRBV27 CASSFASTDTQYF TGTGCCAGCAGTTTCGCCAGCACAGATACGCAGTATTTT
NA NA TRBJ1-5 TRBV28 CASSLPAGQPQHF TGTGCCAGCAGTTTACCCGCCGGTCAGCCCCAGCATTTT
NA TRBD2 TRBJ2-5 TRBV13 CASRPVSPAGGPIETQYF TGTGCCAGCAGACCCGTCAGCCCGGCGGGGGGGCCGATTGAGACCCAGTACTTC
NA NA TRBJ2-7 TRBV7-8 CASSPSRQQAHEQYF TGTGCCAGCAGCCCTTCTCGGCAGCAAGCCCACGAGCAGTACTTC
NA NA TRBJ1-5 TRBV5-1 CASSQDGHGTQHF TGCGCCAGCAGCCAGGACGGGCACGGGACCCAGCATTTT
NA NA TRBJ1-2 TRBV11-2 CASSSESYGYTF TGTGCCAGCAGCTCCGAATCCTATGGCTACACCTTC
NA TRBD1 TRBJ2-1 TRBV12-5 CASGLGDRDLGQFF TGTGCTAGTGGTTTGGGCGACAGGGACCTGGGGCAGTTCTTC
once TRBD2 TRBJ2-2 TRBV28 CAAERGGGWTGELFF TGTGCCGCCGAGCGGGGGGGCGGTTGGACCGGGGAGCTGTTTTTT
NA NA TRBJ2-1 TRBV30 CAWSVANYNEQFF TGTGCCTGGTCAGTCGCGAACTACAATGAGCAGTTCTTC
NA TRBD1 TRBJ1-1 TRBV27 CASSSGQANTEAFF TGTGCCAGCAGCTCGGGACAGGCGAACACTGAAGCTTTCTTT
NA NA TRBJ1-2 TRBV21-1 CASSKVRTGRPNYGYTF TGTGCCAGCAGCAAAGTGCGCACAGGGCGCCCAAACTATGGCTACACCTTC
NA NA TRBJ1-1 TRBV29-1 CSVGPRAVNTEAFF TGCAGCGTTGGCCCAAGGGCAGTGAACACTGAAGCTTTCTTT
few NA TRBJ1-5 TRBV19 CASTNRYSNQPQHF TGTGCTAGTACAAACAGATATAGCAATCAGCCCCAGCATTTT
NA NA TRBJ1-5 TRBV3-1/TRBV3-2 CASSRDGHNQPQHF TGTGCCAGCAGCCGGGACGGACACAATCAGCCCCAGCATTTT
NA TRBD1 TRBJ2-5 TRBV18 CASSPPGTGSKETQYF TGTGCCAGCTCACCACCCGGGACAGGGAGTAAGGAGACCCAGTACTTC
once NA TRBJ1-2 TRBV24-1 CATSDKGYGYTF TGTGCCACCAGTGACAAGGGGTATGGCTACACCTTC
NA NA TRBJ1-4 TRBV29-1 CSVETDGGQDEKLFF TGCAGCGTTGAGACAGATGGAGGTCAAGACGAAAAACTGTTTTTT
NA NA TRBJ1-2 TRBV28 CASSGDRKNYGYTF TGTGCCAGCAGTGGTGACAGAAAAAACTATGGCTACACCTTC
NA NA TRBJ1-6 TRBV7-2 CASSLGRSIGSPLHF TGTGCCAGCAGCTTAGGGAGGTCCATAGGCTCACCCCTCCACTTT
NA TRBD2 TRBJ2-1 TRBV7-6 CASSSRTSGGADEQFF TGTGCCAGCAGCTCTCGGACTAGCGGGGGGGCGGATGAGCAGTTCTTC
NA NA TRBJ1-5 TRBV21-1 CASSSFRDRVVQPQHF TGTGCCAGCAGCTCCTTCCGGGACAGGGTGGTTCAGCCCCAGCATTTT
NA TRBD1 TRBJ1-1 TRBV4-3 CASSWGQRTEAFF TGCGCCAGCAGCTGGGGACAGCGGACTGAAGCTTTCTTT
NA NA TRBJ2-5 TRBV10-3 CAISEQAETQYF TGTGCCATCAGTGAGCAGGCTGAGACCCAGTACTTC
NA NA TRBJ2-7 TRBV19 CASSTTTGLEQYF TGTGCCAGTAGTACCACTACAGGGCTCGAGCAGTACTTC
NA NA TRBJ1-6 TRBV3-1/TRBV3-2 CASSQEPGGNSPLHF TGTGCCAGCAGCCAAGAGCCCGGTGGGAATTCACCCCTCCACTTT
NA NA TRBJ2-1 TRBV21-1 CASSLGQGYNEQFF TGTGCCAGCAGCCTCGGACAGGGTTACAATGAGCAGTTCTTC
NA TRBD1 TRBJ1-3 TRBV7-3 CASSPRGGTGNTIYF TGTGCCAGCAGCCCCAGGGGGGGGACGGGAAACACCATATATTTT